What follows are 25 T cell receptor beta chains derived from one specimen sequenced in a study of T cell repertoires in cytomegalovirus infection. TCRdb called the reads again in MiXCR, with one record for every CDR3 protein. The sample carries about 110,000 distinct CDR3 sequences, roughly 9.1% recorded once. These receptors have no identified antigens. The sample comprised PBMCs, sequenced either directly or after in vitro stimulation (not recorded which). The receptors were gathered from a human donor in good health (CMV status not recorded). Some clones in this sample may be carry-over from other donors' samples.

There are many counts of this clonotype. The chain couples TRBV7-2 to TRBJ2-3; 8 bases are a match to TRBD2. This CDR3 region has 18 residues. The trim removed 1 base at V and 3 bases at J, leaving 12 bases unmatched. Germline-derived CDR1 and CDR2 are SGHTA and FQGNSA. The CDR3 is CASSLVGGAGGSTDTQYF. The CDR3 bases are TGTGCCAGCAGCTTAGTAGGGGGGGCGGGAGGAAGTACAGATACGCAGTATTTT.

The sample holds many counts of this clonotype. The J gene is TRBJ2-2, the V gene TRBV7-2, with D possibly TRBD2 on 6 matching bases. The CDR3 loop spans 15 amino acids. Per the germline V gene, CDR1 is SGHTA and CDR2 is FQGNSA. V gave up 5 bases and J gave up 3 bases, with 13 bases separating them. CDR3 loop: CASSPWRRDTGELFF. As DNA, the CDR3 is TGTGCCAGCAGCCCCTGGAGGAGGGACACCGGGGAGCTGTTTTTT.

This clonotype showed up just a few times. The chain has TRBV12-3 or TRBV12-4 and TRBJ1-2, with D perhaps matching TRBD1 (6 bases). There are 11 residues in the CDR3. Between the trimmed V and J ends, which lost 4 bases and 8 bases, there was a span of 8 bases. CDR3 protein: CASSSGEGYTF. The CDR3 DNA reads TGTGCCAGCAGTTCAGGGGAAGGCTACACCTTC.

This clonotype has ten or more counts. The CDR3 loop reads CASSWGQGNSPLHF. The CDR3 nucleotides are TGTGCCAGCAGCTGGGGACAGGGGAACTCACCCCTCCACTTT. The V call is TRBV7-2, the J call TRBJ1-6, with TRBD1 matching over 10 bases. Per the germline V gene, CDR1 is SGHTA and CDR2 is FQGNSA. The length of the CDR3 is 14 residues. Trimming cost V 4 bases and J 10 bases; bases outside gene matches: 4. Full variable domain (outside the CDR3, taken from reference TRBV7-2 and TRBJ1-6): GAGVSQSPSNKVTEKGKDVELRCDPISGHTALYWYRQSLGQGLEFLIYFQGNSAPDKSGLPSDRFSAERTGGSVSTLTIQRTQQEDSAVYLCASSWGQGNSPLHFGNGTRLTVT.

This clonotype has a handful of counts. The CDR3: CASSIARTEIYEQYF. The CDR3 DNA is TGTGCCAGTAGTATAGCACGGACCGAGATCTACGAGCAGTACTTC. This chain connects TRBV19 to TRBJ2-7; D remains unclear. Germline CDR1 is LNHDA and CDR2 is SQIVND (reference sequence). Trimming took off 1 base at V and 3 bases at J, with 13 bases between the two ends. This CDR3 spans 15 amino acids.

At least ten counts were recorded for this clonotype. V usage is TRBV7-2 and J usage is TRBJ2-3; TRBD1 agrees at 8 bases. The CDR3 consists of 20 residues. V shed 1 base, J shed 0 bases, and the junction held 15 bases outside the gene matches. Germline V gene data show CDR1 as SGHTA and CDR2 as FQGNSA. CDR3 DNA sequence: TGTGCCAGCAGCTTAGATTGGCCCGGACAGGGCGCCTCTAGCACAGATACGCAGTATTTT. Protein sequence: CASSLDWPGQGASSTDTQYF.

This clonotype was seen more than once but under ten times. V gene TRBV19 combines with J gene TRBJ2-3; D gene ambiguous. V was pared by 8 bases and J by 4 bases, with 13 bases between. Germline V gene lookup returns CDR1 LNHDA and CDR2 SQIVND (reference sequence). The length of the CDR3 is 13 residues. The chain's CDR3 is CASCEAWSDTQYF. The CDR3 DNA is TGTGCCAGTTGCGAGGCTTGGTCAGATACGCAGTATTTT.

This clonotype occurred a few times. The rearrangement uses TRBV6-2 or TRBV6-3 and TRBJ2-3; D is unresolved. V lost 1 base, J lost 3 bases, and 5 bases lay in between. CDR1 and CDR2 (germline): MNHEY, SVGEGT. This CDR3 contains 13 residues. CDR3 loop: CASSYLGTDTQYF. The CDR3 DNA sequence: TGTGCCAGCAGTTACTTGGGGACAGATACGCAGTATTTT.

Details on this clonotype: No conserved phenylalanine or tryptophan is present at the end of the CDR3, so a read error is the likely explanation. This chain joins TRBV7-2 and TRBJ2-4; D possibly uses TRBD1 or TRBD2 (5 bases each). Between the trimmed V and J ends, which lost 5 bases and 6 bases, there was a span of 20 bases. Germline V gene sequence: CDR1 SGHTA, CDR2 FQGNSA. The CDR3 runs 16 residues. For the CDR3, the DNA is TGTGCCAGCAGCCCTAGCCGGACATTCCCGGGAAACATTCAGTACTCC. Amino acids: CASSPSRTFPGNIQYS.

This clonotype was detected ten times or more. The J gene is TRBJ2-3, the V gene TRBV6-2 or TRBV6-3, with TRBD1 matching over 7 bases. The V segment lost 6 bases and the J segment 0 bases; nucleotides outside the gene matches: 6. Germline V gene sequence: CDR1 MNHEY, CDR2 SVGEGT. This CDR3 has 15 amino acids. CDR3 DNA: TGTGCCAGCAGGACCAGGGGGACCAGCACAGATACGCAGTATTTT. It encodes CASRTRGTSTDTQYF.

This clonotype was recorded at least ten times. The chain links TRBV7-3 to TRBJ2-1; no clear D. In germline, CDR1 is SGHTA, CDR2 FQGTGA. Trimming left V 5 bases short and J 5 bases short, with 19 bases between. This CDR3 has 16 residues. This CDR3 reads CASSPLLSSINNEQFF. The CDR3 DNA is TGTGCCAGCAGCCCCCTTCTTTCCAGTATTAACAATGAGCAGTTCTTC.

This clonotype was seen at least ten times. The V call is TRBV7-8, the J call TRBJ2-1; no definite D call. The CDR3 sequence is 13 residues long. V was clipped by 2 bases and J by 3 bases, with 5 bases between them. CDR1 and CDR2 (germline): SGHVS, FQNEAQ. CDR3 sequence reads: CASSLSYYNEQFF. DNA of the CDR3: TGTGCCAGCAGCTTATCCTACTACAATGAGCAGTTCTTC.

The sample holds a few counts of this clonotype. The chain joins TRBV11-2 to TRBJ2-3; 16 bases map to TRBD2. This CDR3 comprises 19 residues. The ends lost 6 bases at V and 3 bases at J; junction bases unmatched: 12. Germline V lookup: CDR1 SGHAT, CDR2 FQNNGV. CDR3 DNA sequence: TGTGCCAGCAGAAAAAATCCGGGACTAGCGGGAGGGCGAACAGATACGCAGTATTTT. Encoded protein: CASRKNPGLAGGRTDTQYF.

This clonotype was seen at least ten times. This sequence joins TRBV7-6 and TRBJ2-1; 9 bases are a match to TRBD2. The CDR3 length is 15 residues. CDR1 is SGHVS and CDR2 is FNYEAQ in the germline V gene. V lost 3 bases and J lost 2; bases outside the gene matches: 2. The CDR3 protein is CASSLTSGTYNEQFF. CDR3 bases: TGTGCCAGCAGCTTGACTAGCGGAACCTACAATGAGCAGTTCTTC.

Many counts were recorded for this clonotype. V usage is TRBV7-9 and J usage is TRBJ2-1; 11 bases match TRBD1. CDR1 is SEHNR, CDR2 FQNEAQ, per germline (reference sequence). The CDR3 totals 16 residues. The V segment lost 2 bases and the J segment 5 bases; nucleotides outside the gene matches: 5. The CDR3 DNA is TGTGCCAGCAGCTTATTGTCGGGACAGGGGGACAATGAGCAGTTCTTC. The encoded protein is CASSLLSGQGDNEQFF.

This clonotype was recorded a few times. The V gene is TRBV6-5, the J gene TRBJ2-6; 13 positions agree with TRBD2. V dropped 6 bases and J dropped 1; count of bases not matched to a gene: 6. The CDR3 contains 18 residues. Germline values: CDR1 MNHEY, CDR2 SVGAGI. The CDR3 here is CASSSLAGGPSGANVLTF. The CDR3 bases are TGTGCCAGCAGCTCACTAGCGGGAGGGCCGTCTGGGGCCAACGTCCTGACTTTC.

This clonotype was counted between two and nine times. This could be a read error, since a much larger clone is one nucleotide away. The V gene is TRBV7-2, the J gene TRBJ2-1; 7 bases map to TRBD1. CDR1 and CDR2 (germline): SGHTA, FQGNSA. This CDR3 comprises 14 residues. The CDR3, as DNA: TGTGTCAGCAGCTTAGTCAGACAGGGCGGGGAGCAGTTCTTC. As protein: CVSSLVRQGGEQFF.

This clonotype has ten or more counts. The CDR3 region has the DNA TGTGCCAGCAGCCCAGGGGCAGGGGCTAACTATGGCTACACCTTC. It yields the protein CASSPGAGANYGYTF. The gene calls are TRBV7-2 and TRBJ1-2, with TRBD1 as a possible D gene (6 bases). There are 15 residues in the CDR3. Germline V gives CDR1 SGHTA, CDR2 FQGNSA. V lost 5 bases and J lost 0, with 13 bases in between.

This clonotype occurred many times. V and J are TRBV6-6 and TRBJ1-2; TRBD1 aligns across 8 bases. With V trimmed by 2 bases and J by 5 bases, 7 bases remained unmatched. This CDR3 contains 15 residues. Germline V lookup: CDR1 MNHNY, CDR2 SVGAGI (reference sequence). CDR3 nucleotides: TGTGCCAGCAGTTACCCCCCGGACAGGGTTTATGGCTACACCTTC. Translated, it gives CASSYPPDRVYGYTF.

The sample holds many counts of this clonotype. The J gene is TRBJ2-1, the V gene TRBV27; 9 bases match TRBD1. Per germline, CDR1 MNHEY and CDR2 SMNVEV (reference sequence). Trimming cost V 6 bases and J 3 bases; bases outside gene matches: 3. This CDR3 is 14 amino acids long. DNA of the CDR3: TGTGCCAGCAGGACAGGGGGTGGCTACAATGAGCAGTTCTTC. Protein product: CASRTGGGYNEQFF.

The CDR3 region has the DNA TGTGCCAGCAGCCAAGACCGGGGAGGGACATCCTACAATGAGCAGTTCTTC. Translated, it gives CASSQDRGGTSYNEQFF. The chain is built from TRBV4-2 and TRBJ2-1, with D possibly being TRBD2 (7 bases). CDR3 length: 17 residues. Germline CDR1 LGHNA, CDR2 YNFKEQ. V lost 0 bases, J lost 1 base, and 13 bases lay in between.

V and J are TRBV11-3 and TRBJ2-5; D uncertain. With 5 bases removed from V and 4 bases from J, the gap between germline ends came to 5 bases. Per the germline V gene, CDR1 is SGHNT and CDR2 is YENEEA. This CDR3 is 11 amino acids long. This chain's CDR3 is CASSQSETQYF. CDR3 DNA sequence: TGTGCCAGCAGCCAATCAGAGACCCAGTACTTC.

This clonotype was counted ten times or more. The CDR3 sequence is CASGLGGRGGNEQFF. The CDR3 DNA reads TGTGCTAGTGGTTTGGGGGGGCGGGGAGGGAATGAGCAGTTCTTC. The chain uses TRBV12-5 and TRBJ2-1, with D tentatively TRBD2 (7 bases). The germline V gene encodes CDR1 LGHNT and CDR2 FRNRAP. Between the trimmed V and J ends, which lost 1 base and 7 bases, there was a span of 14 bases. The CDR3 extends over 15 amino acids. Variable domain in full (rest from reference TRBV12-5 and TRBJ2-1): DARVTQTPRHKVTEMGQEVTMRCQPILGHNTVFWYRQTMMQGLELLAYFRNRAPLDDSGMPKDRFSAEMPDATLATLKIQPSEPRDSAVYFCASGLGGRGGNEQFFGPGTRLTVL.

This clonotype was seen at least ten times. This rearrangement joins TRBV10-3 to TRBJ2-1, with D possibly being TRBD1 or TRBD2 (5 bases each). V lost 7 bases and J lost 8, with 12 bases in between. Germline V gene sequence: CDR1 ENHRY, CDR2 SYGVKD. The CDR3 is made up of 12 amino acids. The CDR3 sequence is CAITGLGDEQFF. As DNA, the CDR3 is TGTGCCATCACTGGTTTGGGGGATGAGCAGTTCTTC.

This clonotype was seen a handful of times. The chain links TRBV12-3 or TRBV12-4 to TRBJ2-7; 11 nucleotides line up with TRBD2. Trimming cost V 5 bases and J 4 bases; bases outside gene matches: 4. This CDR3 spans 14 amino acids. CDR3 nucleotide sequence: TGTGCCAGCAGTGCGACTAGCGGGAAATACGAGCAGTACTTC. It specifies CASSATSGKYEQYF.